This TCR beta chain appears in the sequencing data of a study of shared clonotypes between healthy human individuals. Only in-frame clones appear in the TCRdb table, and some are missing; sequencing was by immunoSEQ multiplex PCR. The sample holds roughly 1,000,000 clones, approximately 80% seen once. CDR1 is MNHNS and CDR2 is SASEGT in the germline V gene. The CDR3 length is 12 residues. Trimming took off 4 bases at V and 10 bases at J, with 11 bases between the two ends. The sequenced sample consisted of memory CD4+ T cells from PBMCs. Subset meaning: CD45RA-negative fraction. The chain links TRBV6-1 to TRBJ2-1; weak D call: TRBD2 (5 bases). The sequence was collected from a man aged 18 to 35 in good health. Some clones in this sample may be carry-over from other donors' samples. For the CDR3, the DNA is TGTGCCAGCAGTGTCCCAGACTACGAGCAGTTCTTC. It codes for CASSVPDYEQFF.